This TCR beta chain was sequenced in a study of cytomegalovirus exposure and HLA in healthy donors. Both 60 Vbeta primers and 13 Jbeta primers went into the PCR. TCRdb keeps only in-frame clones here, not all; method: immunoSEQ multiplex PCR. The table includes under 150,000 clones, 81% detected once. Germline assignment: CDR1 SGHAT and CDR2 FQNNGV. Trimming pared 0 bases from V and 8 bases from J, leaving 16 bases between. The CDR3 is 15 amino acids. This receptor was identified in a man younger than 30 in good health and CMV-seronegative. The rearrangement uses TRBV11-2 and TRBJ1-1; D remains ambiguous. The sequenced sample was PBMCs. CDR3: CASSLDRLGPGEAFF. CDR3 DNA sequence: TGTGCCAGCAGCTTAGATCGATTGGGCCCGGGGGAAGCTTTCTTT.